One sample yielded the 11 T cell receptor beta chains listed below, sequenced in a study of chronic HIV infection and antiretroviral therapy. TCRdb fed the 5' RACE reads into MiXCR, producing one record per CDR3 protein. The sample records about 38,000 distinct CDR3 sequences, 8% to 10% being singletons. Sequencing used peripheral blood. Source of these receptors: an adult who had HIV and had not received antiretroviral therapy, or was an uninfected healthy control (not recorded which).

At least ten counts were recorded for this clonotype. The V gene is TRBV29-1, the J gene TRBJ1-5; D is possibly TRBD1 (5 bases). The CDR3 extends over 13 amino acids. Germline V gene data show CDR1 as SQVTM and CDR2 as ANQGSEA. The ends were cut back, 5 bases at V and 1 base at J, with 9 bases in the middle. CDR3 loop: CSVLGGSNQPQHF. In nucleotides, the CDR3 is TGCAGCGTTCTTGGGGGAAGCAATCAGCCCCAGCATTTT.

This clonotype was counted ten times or more. The rearrangement uses TRBV28 and TRBJ2-1; perhaps TRBD2 as D (5 bases). The CDR3 contains 12 residues. Trimming left V 11 bases short and J 8 bases short, with 16 bases between. Germline CDR1 MDHEN, CDR2 SYDVKM. CDR3 DNA: TGTGCCTGCAACGGGGTAAGGGATGAGCAGTTCTTC. Translation: CACNGVRDEQFF.

Turning to this clonotype: One end of the junction is discordant with germline, which a read error may explain. The V and J genes are TRBV9 and TRBJ2-2; maybe TRBD2 (5 bases). Germline assignment: CDR1 SGDLS and CDR2 YYNGEE. This CDR3 has 15 residues. The CDR3 sequence: CASSAGLGNTRELFF. CDR3 sequence (DNA): TGTGCCAGCAGCGCAGGACTGGGGAACACCAGGGAGCTGTTTTTT.

In this sample, this clonotype turned up many times. V is TRBV20-1 and J is TRBJ1-2; D is unclear. The V gene's germline CDR1 is DFQATT and CDR2 SNEGSKA (reference sequence). The CDR3 spans 16 residues. V was shortened by 6 bases and J by 4 bases, with 24 bases between the two germline ends. This CDR3 is CSARSPARAGGYGYTF. The CDR3 DNA is TGCAGTGCGAGGTCCCCTGCGAGGGCAGGAGGCTATGGCTACACCTTC.

The chain recombines TRBV28 with TRBJ2-5; 10 nucleotides agree with TRBD2. In germline, CDR1 is MDHEN, CDR2 SYDVKM. The CDR3 consists of 17 residues. V shed 2 bases, J shed 2 bases, and the junction held 8 bases outside the gene matches. CDR3 loop: CASSLLLLAGEQETQYF. The CDR3 region has the DNA TGTGCCAGCAGTTTACTGTTGCTAGCGGGAGAGCAAGAGACCCAGTACTTC.

V is TRBV28 and J is TRBJ2-3, with 9 bases matching TRBD1. The CDR3 is 15 residues long. The V segment lost 6 bases and the J segment 7 bases; nucleotides outside the gene matches: 11. Germline values: CDR1 MDHEN, CDR2 SYDVKM. This chain's CDR3 is CASSRTGVFDYTQYF. The CDR3 DNA sequence: TGTGCCAGCAGCCGGACAGGGGTATTTGATTATACGCAGTATTTT.

This sequence joins TRBV27 and TRBJ2-7, with a tentative D call TRBD2 (5 bases). The V gene's germline CDR1 is MNHEY and CDR2 SMNVEV (reference sequence). The CDR3 extends over 13 amino acids. V lost 10 bases, J lost 1 base, and 14 bases lay in between. Here the CDR3 reads CATSPGVSYEQYF. The CDR3 DNA reads TGTGCCACCTCCCCCGGGGTTTCCTACGAGCAGTACTTC.

The chain uses TRBV29-1 and TRBJ2-1, with 13 nucleotides matching TRBD2. The ends lost 4 bases at V and 4 bases at J; junction bases unmatched: 4. CDR3 length: 15 residues. Germline V gene data show CDR1 as SQVTM and CDR2 as ANQGSEA. DNA of the CDR3: TGCAGCGTTGTACTAGCGGGAGGGGTTTACAATGAGCAGTTCTTC. Its translation is CSVVLAGGVYNEQFF.

This clonotype was seen more than once but under ten times. V gene TRBV2 combines with J gene TRBJ1-1, with 8 bases lining up with TRBD1. CDR3 length: 15 residues. Germline CDR1 and CDR2: SNHLY and FYNNEI. V shed 5 bases and J 6 bases; nucleotides not matched to a gene: 11. In DNA, the CDR3 is TGTGCCAGCAGTCTCCGGACAGGGAATACTGCTGAAGCTTTCTTT. Protein product: CASSLRTGNTAEAFF. Supplemented by reference TRBV2 and TRBJ1-1, the full variable domain reads EPEVTQTPSHQVTQMGQEVILRCVPISNHLYFYWYRQILGQKVEFLVSFYNNEISEKSEIFDDQFSVERPDGSNFTLKIRSTKLEDSAMYFCASSLRTGNTAEAFFGQGTRLTVV.

The J gene is TRBJ2-7, the V gene TRBV20-1, with 10 bases identical to TRBD1. V dropped 7 bases and J dropped 2; count of bases not matched to a gene: 8. Germline lookup yields CDR1 DFQATT and CDR2 SNEGSKA (reference sequence). The CDR3 covers 14 residues. The CDR3: CSVRTGQGTYEQYF. DNA for the CDR3: TGCAGTGTCAGAACGGGACAGGGGACCTACGAGCAGTACTTC.

V gene TRBV20-1 combines with J gene TRBJ2-7; 8 bases fit TRBD1. V trimming: 0 bases; J trimming: 2 bases; junction bases outside the gene matches: 3. The CDR3 is 14 residues long. In germline, CDR1 is DFQATT, CDR2 SNEGSKA (reference sequence). The CDR3 DNA sequence: TGCAGTGCTAGAGACGACAGGGGTCCCTACGAGCAGTACTTC. Its translation is CSARDDRGPYEQYF.